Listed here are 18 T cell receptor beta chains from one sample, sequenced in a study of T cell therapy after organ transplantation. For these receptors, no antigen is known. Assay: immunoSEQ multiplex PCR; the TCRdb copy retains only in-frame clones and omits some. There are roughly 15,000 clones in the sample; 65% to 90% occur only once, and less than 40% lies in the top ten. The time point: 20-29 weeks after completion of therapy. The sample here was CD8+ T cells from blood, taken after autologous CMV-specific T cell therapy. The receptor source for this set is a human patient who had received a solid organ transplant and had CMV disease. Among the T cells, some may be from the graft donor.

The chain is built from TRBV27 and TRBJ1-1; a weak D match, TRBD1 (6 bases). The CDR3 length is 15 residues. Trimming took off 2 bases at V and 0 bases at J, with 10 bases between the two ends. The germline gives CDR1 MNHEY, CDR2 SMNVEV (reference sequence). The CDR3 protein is CASSLPPGVNTEAFF. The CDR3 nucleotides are TGTGCCAGCAGTTTACCCCCAGGGGTGAACACTGAAGCTTTCTTT.

The chain's CDR3 is CASSLARQGDDHNEQFF. DNA for the CDR3: TGTGCCAGCAGCTTAGCGCGGCAGGGGGACGACCACAATGAGCAGTTCTTC. The chain combines TRBV7-8 with TRBJ2-1, with 7 bases matching TRBD1. With V trimmed by 0 bases and J by 5 bases, 10 bases remained unmatched. Germline CDR1 and CDR2: SGHVS and FQNEAQ. The length of the CDR3 is 17 residues.

The chain's CDR3 is CAWSMLQGAQPQHF. Written as DNA, the CDR3 is TGTGCCTGGAGTATGCTCCAGGGGGCTCAGCCCCAGCATTTT. V is TRBV30 and J is TRBJ1-5; 8 bases align to TRBD1. In germline, CDR1 is GTSNPN, CDR2 SVGIG (reference sequence). V shed 2 bases and J 6 bases; nucleotides not matched to a gene: 6. This CDR3 contains 14 residues.

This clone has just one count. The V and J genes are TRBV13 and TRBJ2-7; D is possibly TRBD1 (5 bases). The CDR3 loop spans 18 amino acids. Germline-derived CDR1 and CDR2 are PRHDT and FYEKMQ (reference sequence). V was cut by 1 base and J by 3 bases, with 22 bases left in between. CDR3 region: CASSLESQGKLVGYEQYF. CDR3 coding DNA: TGTGCCAGCAGCTTAGAGAGCCAGGGAAAGCTCGTAGGCTACGAGCAGTACTTC.

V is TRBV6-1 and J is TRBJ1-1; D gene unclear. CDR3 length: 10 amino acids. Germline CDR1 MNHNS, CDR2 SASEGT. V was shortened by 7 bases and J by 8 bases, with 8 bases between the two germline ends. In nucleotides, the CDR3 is TGTGCCAGCACCCTAGGCGAAGCTTTCTTT. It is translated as CASTLGEAFF.

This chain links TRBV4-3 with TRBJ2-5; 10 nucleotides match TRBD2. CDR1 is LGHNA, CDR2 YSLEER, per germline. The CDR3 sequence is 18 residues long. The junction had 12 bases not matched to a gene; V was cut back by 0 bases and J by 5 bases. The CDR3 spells CASSQDYRGLAGGETQYF. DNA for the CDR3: TGCGCCAGCAGCCAAGATTATAGAGGATTAGCGGGGGGCGAGACCCAGTACTTC.

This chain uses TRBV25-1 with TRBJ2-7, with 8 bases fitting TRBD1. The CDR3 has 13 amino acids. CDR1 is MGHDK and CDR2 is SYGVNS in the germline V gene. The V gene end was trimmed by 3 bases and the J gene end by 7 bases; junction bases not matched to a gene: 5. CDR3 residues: CASSDSGQAEQYF. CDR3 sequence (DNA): TGTGCCAGCAGTGACTCGGGACAGGCAGAGCAGTACTTC.

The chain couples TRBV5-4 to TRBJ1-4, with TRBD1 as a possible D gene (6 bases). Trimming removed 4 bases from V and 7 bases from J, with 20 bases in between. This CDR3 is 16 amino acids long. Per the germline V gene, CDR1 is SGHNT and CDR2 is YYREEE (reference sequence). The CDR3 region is CASSPTAQGRFEKLFF. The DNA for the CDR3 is TGTGCCAGCAGCCCGACCGCACAGGGTCGGTTTGAAAAACTGTTTTTT.

DNA for the CDR3: TGTGCCAGCAGTCGATCGTCAGGGGGGAATCAGCCCCAGCATTTT. Its translation: CASSRSSGGNQPQHF. The chain links TRBV6-5 to TRBJ1-5; 7 bases are a match to TRBD1. The V gene end was trimmed by 5 bases and the J gene end by 4 bases; junction bases not matched to a gene: 8. The CDR3 consists of 15 residues. CDR1 is MNHEY, CDR2 SVGAGI, per germline.

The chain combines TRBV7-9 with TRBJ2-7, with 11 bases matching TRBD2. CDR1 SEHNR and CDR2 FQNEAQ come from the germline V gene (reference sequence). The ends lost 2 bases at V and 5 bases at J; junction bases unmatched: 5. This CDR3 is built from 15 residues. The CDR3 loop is CASSLTSGSSNEQYF. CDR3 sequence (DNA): TGTGCCAGCAGCTTAACTAGCGGGAGTTCCAACGAGCAGTACTTC. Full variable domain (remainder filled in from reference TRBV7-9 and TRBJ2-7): DTGVSQNPRHKITKRGQNVTFRCDPISEHNRLYWYRQTLGQGPEFLTYFQNEAQLEKSRLLSDRFSAERPKGSFSTLEIQRTEQGDSAMYLCASSLTSGSSNEQYFGPGTRLTVT.

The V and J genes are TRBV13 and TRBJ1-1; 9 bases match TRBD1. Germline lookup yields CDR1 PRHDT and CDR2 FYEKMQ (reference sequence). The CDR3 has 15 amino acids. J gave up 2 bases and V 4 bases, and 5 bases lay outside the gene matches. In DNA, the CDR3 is TGTGCCAGCAGCTCAGGGACAGGGCTTAACACTGAAGCTTTCTTT. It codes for CASSSGTGLNTEAFF.

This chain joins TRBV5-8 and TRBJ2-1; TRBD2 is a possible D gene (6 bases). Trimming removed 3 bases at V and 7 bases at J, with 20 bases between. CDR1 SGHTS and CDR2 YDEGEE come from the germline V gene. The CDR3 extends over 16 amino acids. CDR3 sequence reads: CASSSGVGFGPNEQFF. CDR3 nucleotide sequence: TGTGCCAGCAGCTCGGGAGTAGGTTTTGGGCCGAATGAGCAGTTCTTC.

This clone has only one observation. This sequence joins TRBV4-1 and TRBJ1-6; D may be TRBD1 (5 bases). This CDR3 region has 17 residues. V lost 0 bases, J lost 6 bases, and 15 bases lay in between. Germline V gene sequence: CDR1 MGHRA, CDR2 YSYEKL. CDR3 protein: CASSQDEFLGGNSPLHF. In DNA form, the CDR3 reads TGCGCCAGCAGCCAAGACGAGTTCCTGGGGGGTAATTCACCCCTCCACTTT.

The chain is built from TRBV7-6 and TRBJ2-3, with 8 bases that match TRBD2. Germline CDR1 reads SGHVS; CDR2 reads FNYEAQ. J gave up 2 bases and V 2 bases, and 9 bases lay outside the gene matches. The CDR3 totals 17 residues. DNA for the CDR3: TGTGCCAGCAGCTTACAAGGACTAGCCGGCTTCACAGATACGCAGTATTTT. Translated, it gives CASSLQGLAGFTDTQYF.

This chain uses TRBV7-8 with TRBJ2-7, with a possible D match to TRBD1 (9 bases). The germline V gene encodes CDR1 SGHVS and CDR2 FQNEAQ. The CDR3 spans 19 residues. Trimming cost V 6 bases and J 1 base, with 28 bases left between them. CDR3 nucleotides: TGTGCCAGCAGGCCCTTGGGCGGGGGGACAGGGCGGGGATCCTACGAGCAGTACTTC. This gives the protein CASRPLGGGTGRGSYEQYF.

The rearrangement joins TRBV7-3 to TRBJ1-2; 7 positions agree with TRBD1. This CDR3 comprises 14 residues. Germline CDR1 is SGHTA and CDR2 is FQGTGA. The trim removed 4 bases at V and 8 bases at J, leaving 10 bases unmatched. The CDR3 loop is CASSSRGTDDGYTF. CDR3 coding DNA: TGTGCCAGCAGCTCCCGGGGGACAGATGACGGCTACACCTTC.

CDR3 sequence reads: CASSLAGAYQETQYF. The DNA of the CDR3 is TGTGCCAGCAGCTTGGCGGGGGCCTACCAAGAGACCCAGTACTTC. The chain uses TRBV5-4 and TRBJ2-5, with D perhaps matching TRBD1 or TRBD2 (6 bases each). Trimming stripped 0 bases from V and 0 bases from J, with 9 bases between. This CDR3 has 15 residues. CDR1 is SGHNT and CDR2 is YYREEE in the germline V gene (reference sequence).

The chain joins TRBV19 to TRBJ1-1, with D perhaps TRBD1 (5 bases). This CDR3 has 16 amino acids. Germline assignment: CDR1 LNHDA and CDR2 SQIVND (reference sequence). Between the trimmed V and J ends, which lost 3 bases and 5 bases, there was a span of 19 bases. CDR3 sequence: CASSINGGVGRTEAFF. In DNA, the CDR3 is TGTGCCAGTAGTATTAACGGGGGAGTGGGAAGAACTGAAGCTTTCTTT.